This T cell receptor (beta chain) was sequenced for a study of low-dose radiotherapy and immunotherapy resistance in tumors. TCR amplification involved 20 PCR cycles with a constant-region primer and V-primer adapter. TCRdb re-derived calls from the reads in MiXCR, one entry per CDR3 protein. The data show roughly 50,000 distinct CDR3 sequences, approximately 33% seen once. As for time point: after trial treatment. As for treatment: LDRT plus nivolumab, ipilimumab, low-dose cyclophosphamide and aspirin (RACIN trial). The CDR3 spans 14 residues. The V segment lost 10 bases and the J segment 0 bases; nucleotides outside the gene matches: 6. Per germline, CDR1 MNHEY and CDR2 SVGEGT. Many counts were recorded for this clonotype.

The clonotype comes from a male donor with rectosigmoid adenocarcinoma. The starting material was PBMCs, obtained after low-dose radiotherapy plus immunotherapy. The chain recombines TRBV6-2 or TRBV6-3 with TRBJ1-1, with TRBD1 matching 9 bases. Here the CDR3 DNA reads TGTGCCACCCAGACAGGGGGAATGAACACTGAAGCTTTCTTT. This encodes CATQTGGMNTEAFF.